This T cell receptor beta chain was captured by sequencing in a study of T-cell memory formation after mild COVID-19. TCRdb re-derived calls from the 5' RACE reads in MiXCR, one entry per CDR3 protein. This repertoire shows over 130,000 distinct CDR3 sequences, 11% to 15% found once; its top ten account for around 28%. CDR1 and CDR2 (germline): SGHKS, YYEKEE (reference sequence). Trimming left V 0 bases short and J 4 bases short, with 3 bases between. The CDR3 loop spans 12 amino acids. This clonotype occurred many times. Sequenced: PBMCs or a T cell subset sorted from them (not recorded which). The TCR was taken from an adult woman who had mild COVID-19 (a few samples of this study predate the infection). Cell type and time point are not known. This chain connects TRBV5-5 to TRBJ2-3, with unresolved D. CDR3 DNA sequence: TGTGCCAGCAGCTTGGAACCAGATACGCAGTATTTT. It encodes CASSLEPDTQYF.